The 15 T cell receptor beta chains given below trace back to one sample, sequenced in a study of cytotoxic CD8 clonotypes in ibrutinib-treated CLL. The protocol was immunoSEQ multiplex PCR, while the TCRdb copy is restricted to in-frame clones and leaves out a portion. The sample holds roughly 330,000 clones, approximately 67% seen once. The input for sequencing was PBMCs, taken after 36 months of ibrutinib treatment. The receptors come from a human donor with chronic lymphocytic leukemia.

This clone has just a few counts. This chain joins TRBV5-1 and TRBJ2-5, with 7 bases matching TRBD2. Germline CDR1 is SGHRS and CDR2 is YFSETQ. The CDR3 spans 14 residues. Unmatched junction bases numbered 5, after V lost 6 bases and J lost 0 bases. This CDR3 reads CASTRGENQETQYF. The DNA for the CDR3 is TGCGCCAGCACCCGGGGGGAGAACCAAGAGACCCAGTACTTC.

This sequence joins TRBV5-1 and TRBJ1-5; 7 bases align to TRBD1. CDR1 and CDR2 (germline): SGHRS, YFSETQ. Unmatched junction bases numbered 3, after V lost 4 bases and J lost 5 bases. CDR3 length equals 13 residues. In DNA form, the CDR3 reads TGCGCCAGCAGCGACGGGACAGATCAGCCCCAGCATTTT. It yields the protein CASSDGTDQPQHF.

The J gene is TRBJ2-1, the V gene TRBV4-2; D is unresolved. Germline-derived CDR1 and CDR2 are LGHNA and YNFKEQ. The V gene lost 4 bases and the J gene lost 6 bases, with 13 bases spanning the gap. CDR3 length equals 14 residues. Written as DNA, the CDR3 is TGTGCCAGCAGCCCCCTCGCTTTAATCAATGAGCAGTTCTTC. Translated: CASSPLALINEQFF.

The rearrangement joins TRBV29-1 to TRBJ2-5, with TRBD2 matching 11 bases. Per the germline V gene, CDR1 is SQVTM and CDR2 is ANQGSEA. Losses at the gene ends were 1 base for V and 7 bases for J; bases not matched to a gene: 8. The CDR3 has 15 residues. The CDR3 reads CSVEATSGARGTQYF. In nucleotides, the CDR3 is TGCAGCGTTGAAGCGACTAGCGGGGCAAGGGGGACCCAGTACTTC.

The V and J genes are TRBV7-2 and TRBJ2-2; D perhaps matches TRBD2 (6 bases). CDR1 is SGHTA, CDR2 FQGNSA, per germline. This CDR3 region has 17 residues. The V end was cut by 1 base, the J end by 2 bases, with 14 bases between. CDR3 amino acids: CASSLGLISGNTGELFF. The CDR3 bases are TGTGCCAGCAGCTTAGGGTTGATTAGCGGAAACACCGGGGAGCTGTTTTTT.

The chain employs TRBV5-1 and TRBJ2-3, with 11 bases lining up with TRBD1. CDR1 is SGHRS, CDR2 YFSETQ, per germline. The CDR3 length is 17 residues. V gave up 0 bases and J gave up 5 bases; unmatched junction bases: 8. The CDR3, as DNA: TGCGCCAGCAGCTTGGAGGGACAGGGGGTTGTTGGAGATACGCAGTATTTT. It translates to CASSLEGQGVVGDTQYF.

V is TRBV2 and J is TRBJ1-2; D is uncertain. V lost 4 bases to trimming and J lost 0 bases, with 15 bases between them. There are 16 residues in the CDR3. CDR1 SNHLY and CDR2 FYNNEI come from the germline V gene. In nucleotides, the CDR3 is TGTGCCAGCAGTGTTTTTTGGGGAGACTCTAACTATGGCTACACCTTC. Its translation is CASSVFWGDSNYGYTF.

The gene calls are TRBV25-1 and TRBJ1-1, with TRBD1 matching over 10 bases. The V gene's germline CDR1 is MGHDK and CDR2 SYGVNS. The J segment lost 1 base and the V segment lost 4 bases, leaving 6 bases of the junction unmatched. This CDR3 comprises 16 residues. The CDR3 DNA follows: TGTGCCAGCAGTGGGTCGGGACAGGGGCCGAACACTGAAGCTTTCTTT. It specifies CASSGSGQGPNTEAFF. The full variable domain, in which reference TRBV25-1 and TRBJ1-1 provide the parts outside the CDR3, is EADIYQTPRYLVIGTGKKITLECSQTMGHDKMYWYQQDPGMELHLIHYSYGVNSTEKGDLSSESTVSRIRTEHFPLTLESARPSHTSQYLCASSGSGQGPNTEAFFGQGTRLTVV.

The CDR3: CASKPGGHPEAFF. The CDR3 coding sequence is TGTGCTAGCAAGCCGGGGGGGCACCCTGAAGCTTTCTTT. V is TRBV12-5 and J is TRBJ1-1; tentative D call: TRBD1 (6 bases). This CDR3 has 13 residues. Germline CDR1 is LGHNT and CDR2 is FRNRAP. V dropped 9 bases and J dropped 6 bases, with 17 bases sitting between them.

The chain has TRBV6-1 and TRBJ2-3; TRBD1 matches 9 bases. Germline V CDR1 and CDR2: MNHNS, SASEGT. The V gene end was trimmed by 11 bases and the J gene end by 2 bases; junction bases not matched to a gene: 11. The CDR3 spans 15 residues. The CDR3 DNA sequence: TGTGCCCACTCCCTACGACAGGGGGTCACAGATACGCAGTATTTT. Its protein product is CAHSLRQGVTDTQYF.

This clone appeared a few times. The chain employs TRBV19 and TRBJ1-5; tentatively, D is TRBD1 (5 bases). The V gene lost 4 bases and the J gene lost 9 bases, with 13 bases spanning the gap. Germline values: CDR1 LNHDA, CDR2 SQIVND (reference sequence). The CDR3 contains 13 residues. The CDR3 DNA sequence: TGTGCCAGTAGTACTCGACTGGGGGGGCCCCAGCATTTT. The encoded protein is CASSTRLGGPQHF.

The J gene is TRBJ1-2, the V gene TRBV13; D may be TRBD1 (5 bases). CDR1 is PRHDT and CDR2 is FYEKMQ in the germline V gene (reference sequence). Trimming removed 5 bases at V and 4 bases at J, with 20 bases between. The CDR3 loop spans 16 amino acids. CDR3 sequence: CASSPRESRVVYGYTF. The CDR3 DNA is TGTGCCAGCAGCCCCAGGGAAAGTAGGGTTGTCTATGGCTACACCTTC.

V and J are TRBV5-1 and TRBJ1-2; a possible D gene is TRBD1 (5 bases). The CDR3 is 13 amino acids. Germline V gene data show CDR1 as SGHRS and CDR2 as YFSETQ. V was trimmed by 0 bases and J by 7 bases, leaving 10 bases between them. The CDR3 here is CASSLVWTTGYTF. In DNA, the CDR3 is TGCGCCAGCAGCTTGGTCTGGACAACTGGCTACACCTTC.

This rearrangement joins TRBV5-4 to TRBJ2-1; 11 bases are a match to TRBD1. The J segment lost 3 bases and the V segment lost 2 bases, leaving 1 base of the junction unmatched. The CDR3 contains 15 residues. The germline V gene encodes CDR1 SGHNT and CDR2 YYREEE (reference sequence). The chain's CDR3 is CASSFGTGGYNEQFF. CDR3 sequence (DNA): TGTGCCAGCAGCTTCGGGACAGGGGGCTACAATGAGCAGTTCTTC.

The chain employs TRBV5-1 and TRBJ2-5; no firm D call. Germline V gene lookup returns CDR1 SGHRS and CDR2 YFSETQ. The CDR3 sequence is 15 residues long. Trimming took 3 bases from V and 1 from J, leaving 13 bases between them. CDR3 loop: CASSSTFDPQETQYF. CDR3 coding DNA: TGCGCCAGCAGCTCAACTTTCGACCCCCAAGAGACCCAGTACTTC.